Listed here are 6 T cell receptor beta chains from one sample, sequenced in a study of Ad26.COV2.S vaccination and SARS-CoV-2 variants. Assay used: immunoSEQ multiplex PCR; TCRdb lists only in-frame clones, some missing. The data contain approximately 340,000 clones, about 90% of them singletons. The sequences come from peripheral blood, collected after recovery from COVID-19. The source is a human donor who had recovered from COVID-19.

This clone has more than one count but fewer than ten. The chain has TRBV7-3 and TRBJ2-7; D may be TRBD1 (6 bases). This CDR3 comprises 13 residues. V gave up 4 bases and J gave up 7 bases, with 14 bases separating them. From germline, CDR1 is SGHTA and CDR2 FQGTGA. Here the CDR3 DNA reads TGTGCCAGCAGCTCCGGGACAAGGGGAGAGCAGTACTTC. Protein sequence: CASSSGTRGEQYF. Drawing the rest from reference TRBV7-3 and TRBJ2-7, the complete variable domain is GAGVSQTPSNKVTEKGKYVELRCDPISGHTALYWYRQSLGQGPEFLIYFQGTGAADDSGLPNDRFFAVRPEGSVSTLKIQRTERGDSAVYLCASSSGTRGEQYFGPGTRLTVT.

V and J are TRBV12-5 and TRBJ2-7, with a weak D call TRBD2 (7 bases). Trimming removed 0 bases from V and 2 bases from J, with 11 bases in between. CDR1 LGHNT and CDR2 FRNRAP come from the germline V gene. This CDR3 region has 15 residues. CDR3: CASGLVQGGAYEQYF. The CDR3 nucleotides read TGTGCTAGTGGTTTGGTACAAGGGGGGGCCTACGAGCAGTACTTC.

As DNA, the CDR3 is TGCAGCGTTGTTGCTAGCGCATCGAACACCGGGGAGCTGTTTTTT. Translating gives CSVVASASNTGELFF. This sequence joins TRBV29-1 and TRBJ2-2, with a possible D match to TRBD2 (6 bases). The germline V gene encodes CDR1 SQVTM and CDR2 ANQGSEA. Trimming shortened V by 4 bases and J by 0 bases, and 12 bases separated the two germline ends. This CDR3 has 15 residues.

CDR3 in DNA: TGCGCCAGCAGCCGACAGAGGAATTTGAACACTGAAGCTTTCTTT. Protein sequence: CASSRQRNLNTEAFF. J is TRBJ1-1 and V is TRBV5-1; a possible D gene is TRBD1 (5 bases). Per the germline V gene, CDR1 is SGHRS and CDR2 is YFSETQ. V was pared by 4 bases and J by 0 bases, with 13 bases between. This CDR3 region has 15 residues.

The genes are TRBV6-1 and TRBJ1-3, with D tentatively TRBD1 (5 bases). Germline V gene lookup returns CDR1 MNHNS and CDR2 SASEGT. Trimming took off 2 bases at V and 4 bases at J, with 24 bases between the two ends. The CDR3 is 19 amino acids. The CDR3 spells CASSENWLLRRAAGNTIYF. The CDR3 coding sequence is TGTGCCAGCAGTGAAAACTGGCTGTTGCGCAGGGCGGCCGGAAACACCATATATTTT.

The chain employs TRBV5-1 and TRBJ2-5; TRBD1 aligns across 9 bases. The CDR3 extends over 16 amino acids. Germline V gives CDR1 SGHRS, CDR2 YFSETQ. V was clipped by 4 bases and J by 2 bases; unmatched bases: 9. The CDR3 loop reads CASSQGQGTRQETQYF. CDR3 in DNA: TGCGCCAGCAGCCAAGGACAGGGGACAAGACAAGAGACCCAGTACTTC.